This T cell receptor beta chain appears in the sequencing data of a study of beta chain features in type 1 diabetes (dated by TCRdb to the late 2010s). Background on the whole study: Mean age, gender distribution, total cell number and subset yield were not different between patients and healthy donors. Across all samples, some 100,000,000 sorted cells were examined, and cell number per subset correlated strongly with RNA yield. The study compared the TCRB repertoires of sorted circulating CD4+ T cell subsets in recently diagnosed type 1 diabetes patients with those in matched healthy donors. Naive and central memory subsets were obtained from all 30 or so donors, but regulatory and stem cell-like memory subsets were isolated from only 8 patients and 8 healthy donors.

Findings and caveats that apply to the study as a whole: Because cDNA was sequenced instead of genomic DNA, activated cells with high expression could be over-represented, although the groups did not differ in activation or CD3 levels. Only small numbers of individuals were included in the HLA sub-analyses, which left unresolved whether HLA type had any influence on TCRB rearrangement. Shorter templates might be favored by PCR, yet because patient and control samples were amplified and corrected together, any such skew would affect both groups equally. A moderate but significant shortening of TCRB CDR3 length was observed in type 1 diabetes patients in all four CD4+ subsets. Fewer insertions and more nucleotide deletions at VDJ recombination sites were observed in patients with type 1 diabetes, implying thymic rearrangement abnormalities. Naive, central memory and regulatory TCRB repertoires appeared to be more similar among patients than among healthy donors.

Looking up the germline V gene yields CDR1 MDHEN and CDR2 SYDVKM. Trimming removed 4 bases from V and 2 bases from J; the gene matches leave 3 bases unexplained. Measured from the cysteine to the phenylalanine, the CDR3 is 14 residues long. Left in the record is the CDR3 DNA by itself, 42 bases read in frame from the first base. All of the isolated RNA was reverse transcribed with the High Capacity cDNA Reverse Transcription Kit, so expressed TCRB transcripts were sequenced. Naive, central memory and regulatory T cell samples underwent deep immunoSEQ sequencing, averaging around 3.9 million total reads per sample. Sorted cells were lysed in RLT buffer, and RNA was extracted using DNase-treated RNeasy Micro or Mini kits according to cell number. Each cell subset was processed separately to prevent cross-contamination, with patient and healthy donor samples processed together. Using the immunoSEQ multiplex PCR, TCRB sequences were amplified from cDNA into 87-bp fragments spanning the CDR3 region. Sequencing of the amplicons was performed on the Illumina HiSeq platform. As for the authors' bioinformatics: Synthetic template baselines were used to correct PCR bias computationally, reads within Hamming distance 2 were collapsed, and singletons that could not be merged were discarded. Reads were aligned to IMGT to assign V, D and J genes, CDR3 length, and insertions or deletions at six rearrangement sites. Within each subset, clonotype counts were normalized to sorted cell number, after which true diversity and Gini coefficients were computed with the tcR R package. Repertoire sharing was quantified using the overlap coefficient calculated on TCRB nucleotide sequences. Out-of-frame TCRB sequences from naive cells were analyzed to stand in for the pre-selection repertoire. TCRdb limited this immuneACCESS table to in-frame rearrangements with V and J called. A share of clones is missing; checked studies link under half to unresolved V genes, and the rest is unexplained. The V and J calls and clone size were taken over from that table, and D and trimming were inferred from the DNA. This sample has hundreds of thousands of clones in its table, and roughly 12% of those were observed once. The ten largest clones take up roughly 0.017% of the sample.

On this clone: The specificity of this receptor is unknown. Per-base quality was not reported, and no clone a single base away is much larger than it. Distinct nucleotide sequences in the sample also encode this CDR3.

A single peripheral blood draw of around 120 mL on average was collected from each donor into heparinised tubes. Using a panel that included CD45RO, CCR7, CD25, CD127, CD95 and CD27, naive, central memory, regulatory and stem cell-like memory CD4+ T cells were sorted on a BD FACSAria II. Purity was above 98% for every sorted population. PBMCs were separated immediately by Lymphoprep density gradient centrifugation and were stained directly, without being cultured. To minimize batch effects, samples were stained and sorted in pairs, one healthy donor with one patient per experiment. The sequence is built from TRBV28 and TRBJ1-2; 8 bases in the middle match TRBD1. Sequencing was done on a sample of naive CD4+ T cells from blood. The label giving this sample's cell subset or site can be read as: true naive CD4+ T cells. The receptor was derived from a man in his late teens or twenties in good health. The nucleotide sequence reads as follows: TGTGCCAGCAGTTCAGGGGGCGGCAACTATGGCTACACCTTC. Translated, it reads CASSSGGGNYGYTF.